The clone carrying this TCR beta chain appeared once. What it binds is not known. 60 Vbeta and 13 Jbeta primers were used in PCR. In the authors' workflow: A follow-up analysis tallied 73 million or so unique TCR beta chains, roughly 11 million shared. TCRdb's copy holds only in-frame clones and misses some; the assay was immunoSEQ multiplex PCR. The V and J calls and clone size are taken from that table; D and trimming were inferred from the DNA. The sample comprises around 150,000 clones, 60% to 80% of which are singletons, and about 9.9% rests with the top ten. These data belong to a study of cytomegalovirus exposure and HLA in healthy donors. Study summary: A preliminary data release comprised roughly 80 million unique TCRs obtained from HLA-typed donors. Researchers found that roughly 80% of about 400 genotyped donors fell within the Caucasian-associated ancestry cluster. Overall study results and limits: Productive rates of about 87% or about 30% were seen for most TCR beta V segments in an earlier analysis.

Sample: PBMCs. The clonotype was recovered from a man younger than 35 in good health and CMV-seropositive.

The CDR3 bases are TGTGCCAGCAGTTACCTCGACAGAGAGCAGTTCTTC. Amino acids: CASSYLDREQFF. The rearrangement links TRBV6-6 to TRBJ2-1, with D maybe TRBD1 (5 bases). Trimming removed 2 bases from V and 10 bases from J, with 9 bases in between. In germline, CDR1 is MNHNY, CDR2 SVGAGI (reference sequence). The CDR3 extends over 12 amino acids.